This T cell receptor beta chain was captured in a study of T cells in Graves' hyperthyroidism and ophthalmopathy. In regard to this clonotype: A read error may produce the germline difference seen at one junction end.

Per the germline V gene, CDR1 is ENHRY and CDR2 is SYGVKD. The CDR3 loop spans 14 amino acids. TCR beta CDR3 regions were amplified from RNA transcripts. When the TCR CDR3 underwent first-round RT-PCR, the HTBI primer set was used. TCRdb independently ran MiXCR on the multiplex PCR reads; one entry per CDR3 protein. This repertoire shows a few hundred thousand distinct CDR3 sequences, under 20% found once; its top ten account for 35% to 45%. The clonotype originates from a man aged 18 to 30 with Graves' ophthalmopathy. What was sequenced was blood. The chain couples TRBV10-3 to TRBJ2-1, with D possibly matching TRBD1 (6 bases). The CDR3 sequence: CAISDRGAYNKQFF. The CDR3, as DNA: TGTGCCATCAGTGACAGGGGAGCCTACAATAAGCAGTTCTTC.